The entry below gives a single T cell receptor beta chain sequence along with its context. What it binds is unknown. These data originate in a study of T cell repertoires in cytomegalovirus infection. In the study overall: CMV epitopes used comprised recently identified HLA-C-restricted ones and well-studied HLA-B-restricted ones.

Germline V gene data show CDR1 as MNHEY and CDR2 as SVGAGI. The CDR3 consists of 14 residues. The V end was cut by 5 bases, the J end by 3 bases, with 13 bases between. MiXCR, run by TCRdb on the reads, gives a single entry per CDR3 protein. Among some 38,000 distinct CDR3 sequences listed, roughly 54% were seen once. Study-level findings and limits: Individuals carrying CMV plus the relevant HLA were identified by cumulative frequency of public TCR beta families. In two of eight donors, the top clonotype was HLA-C-restricted CMV-specific.

This specimen consisted of CD8+ T cells from cultured PBMCs, obtained from culture after CMV antigen stimulation. This receptor was taken from a human donor in good health (CMV status not recorded). Some clones in this sample may be carry-over from other donors' samples. The chain is built from TRBV6-5 and TRBJ1-1; TRBD1 is a possible D gene (6 bases). The CDR3 protein is CASSPGPGDTEAFF. In DNA form, the CDR3 reads TGTGCCAGCAGTCCTGGCCCAGGGGACACTGAAGCTTTCTTT.